The clone carrying this T cell receptor (beta chain) was detected ten times or more. The antigen remains unidentified. TCRdb re-analysed the 5' RACE reads in MiXCR, keeping a single row per CDR3 protein. The table has about 15,000 distinct CDR3 sequences, 20% to 25% seen once. The source of the sample is a study of T-cell memory formation after mild COVID-19. General observations from the study: Contracting clones from day 15 to 85 showed balanced CD4/CD8; later expanders favored CD4+.

This CDR3 has 16 residues. V gave up 6 bases and J gave up 0 bases, with 17 bases separating them. CDR1 MNHEY and CDR2 SVGEGT come from the germline V gene. V gene TRBV6-2 or TRBV6-3 combines with J gene TRBJ1-1; D gene uncertain. The source is a young man who had mild COVID-19 (a few samples of this study predate the infection). Cell type and time point are not known. Sequenced input: PBMCs or a T cell subset sorted from them (not recorded which). The CDR3 DNA reads TGTGCCAGCAGGCGACGTCGGGGTGGTATGAACACTGAAGCTTTCTTT. It codes for CASRRRRGGMNTEAFF.